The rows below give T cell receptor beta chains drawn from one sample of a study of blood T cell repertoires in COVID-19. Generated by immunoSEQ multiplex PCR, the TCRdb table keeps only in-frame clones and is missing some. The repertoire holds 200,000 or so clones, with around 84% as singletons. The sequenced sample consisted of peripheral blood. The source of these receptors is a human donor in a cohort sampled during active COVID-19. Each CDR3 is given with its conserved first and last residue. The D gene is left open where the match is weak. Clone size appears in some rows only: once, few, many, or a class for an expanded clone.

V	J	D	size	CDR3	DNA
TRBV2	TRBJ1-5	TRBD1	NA	CASRTTGPGQPQHF	TGTGCCAGCAGGACGACAGGGCCCGGTCAGCCCCAGCATTTT
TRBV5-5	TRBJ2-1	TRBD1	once	CASSVTSGQVLPEQFF	TGTGCCAGCAGCGTAACCTCGGGACAGGTTCTTCCTGAGCAGTTCTTC
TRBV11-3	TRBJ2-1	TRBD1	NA	CASSFSGGTGPYEQFF	TGTGCCAGCAGCTTCTCTGGGGGGACAGGTCCCTATGAGCAGTTCTTC
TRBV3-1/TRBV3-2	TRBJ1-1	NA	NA	CASSQDGVQGGASYAEAFF	TGTGCCAGCAGCCAAGACGGGGTACAGGGAGGGGCATCCTACGCTGAAGCTTTCTTT
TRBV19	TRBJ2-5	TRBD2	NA	CASSRPGLAGQETQYF	TGTGCCAGTAGTAGGCCGGGACTAGCGGGACAAGAGACCCAGTACTTC
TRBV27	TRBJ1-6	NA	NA	CASSLRGGALSSYNSPLHF	TGTGCCAGCAGTTTGCGGGGGGGAGCCCTAAGCTCCTATAATTCACCCCTCCACTTT
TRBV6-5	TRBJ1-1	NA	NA	CASPRSKTEAFF	TGTGCCAGCCCGAGGAGCAAGACTGAAGCTTTCTTT
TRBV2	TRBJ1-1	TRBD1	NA	CASRENRGNTEAFF	TGTGCCAGCAGGGAAAACAGGGGGAACACTGAAGCTTTCTTT
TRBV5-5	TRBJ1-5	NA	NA	CASSAPGLNQPQHF	TGTGCCAGCAGCGCACCAGGGCTCAATCAGCCCCAGCATTTT
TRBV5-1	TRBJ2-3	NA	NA	CASSLAFRVTDTQYF	TGCGCCAGCAGCTTGGCCTTCAGGGTTACAGATACGCAGTATTTT
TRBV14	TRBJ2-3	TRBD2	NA	CASSGSPGLAAQYF	TGTGCCAGCAGCGGATCCCCAGGACTAGCCGCGCAGTATTTT
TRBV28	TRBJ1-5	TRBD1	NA	CASSLGTDNQPQHF	TGTGCCAGCAGTCTAGGGACAGACAATCAGCCCCAGCATTTT
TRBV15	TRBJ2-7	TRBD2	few	CATSRSTSGPYEQYF	TGTGCCACCAGCAGATCAACTAGCGGGCCTTACGAGCAGTACTTC
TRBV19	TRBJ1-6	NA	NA	CAPFISLHF	TGTGCCCCCTTTATTTCCCTTCACTTT
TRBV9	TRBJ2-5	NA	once	CASSLRQETQETQYF	TGTGCCAGCAGCTTGCGACAGGAAACACAAGAGACCCAGTACTTC
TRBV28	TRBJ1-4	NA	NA	CASGLANEKLFF	TGTGCCAGCGGACTTGCTAATGAAAAACTGTTTTTT
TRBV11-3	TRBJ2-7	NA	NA	CASSQAKTRVTF	TGTGCCAGCAGCCAAGCAAAAACGCGAGTAACCTTC
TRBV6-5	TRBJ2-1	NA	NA	CASRGPNYNEQFF	TGTGCCAGCAGGGGCCCGAACTACAATGAGCAGTTCTTC
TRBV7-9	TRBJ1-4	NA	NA	CASSFTGSGEKLFF	TGTGCCAGCAGCTTTACAGGGAGTGGGGAAAAACTGTTTTTT
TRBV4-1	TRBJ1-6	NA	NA	CASSQEPEDPLHF	TGCGCCAGCAGCCAAGAGCCGGAGGACCCCCTCCACTTT
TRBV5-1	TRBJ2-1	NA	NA	CASSLGPGRYNEQFF	TGCGCCAGCAGCTTGGGGCCAGGGCGGTACAATGAGCAGTTCTTC
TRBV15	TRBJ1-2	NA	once	CATSREQGPLGYTF	TGTGCCACCAGCAGAGAACAGGGCCCGCTGGGCTACACCTTC
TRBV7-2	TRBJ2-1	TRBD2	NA	CASSLASGRVDEQFF	TGTGCCAGCAGCCTTGCGAGCGGGAGGGTGGATGAGCAGTTCTTC
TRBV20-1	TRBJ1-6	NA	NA	CSASWGVYNSPLHF	TGCAGTGCTAGTTGGGGGGTCTATAATTCACCCCTCCACTTT
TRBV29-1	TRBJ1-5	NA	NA	CSVISGVGQPQHF	TGCAGCGTAATCTCAGGGGTCGGTCAGCCCCAGCATTTT
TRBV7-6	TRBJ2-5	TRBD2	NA	CASSLAHRGGTETQYF	TGTGCCAGCAGCTTAGCGCACCGGGGGGGCACGGAGACCCAGTACTTC
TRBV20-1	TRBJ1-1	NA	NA	CSASPGEAFF	TGCAGTGCTAGTCCCGGTGAAGCTTTCTTT
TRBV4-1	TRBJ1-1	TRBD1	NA	CASSHPGQGLTEAFF	TGCGCCAGCAGCCACCCAGGACAGGGGCTGACTGAAGCTTTCTTT
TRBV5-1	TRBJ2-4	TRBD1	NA	CASSLGQGYKNIQYF	TGCGCCAGCAGCTTGGGACAGGGATATAAAAACATTCAGTACTTC
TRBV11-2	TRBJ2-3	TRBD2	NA	CASSPLAGVMADTQYF	TGTGCCAGCAGCCCACTAGCGGGGGTCATGGCAGATACGCAGTATTTT
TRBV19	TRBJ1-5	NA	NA	CASRLQGHSNQPQHF	TGTGCCAGTAGACTGCAGGGCCATAGCAATCAGCCCCAGCATTTT
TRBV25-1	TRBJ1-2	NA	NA	CASSEYGTGGWRGYTF	TGTGCCAGCAGTGAATATGGCACAGGTGGTTGGAGAGGCTACACCTTC
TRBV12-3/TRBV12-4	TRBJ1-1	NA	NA	CASSPGQNTEAFF	TGTGCCAGCAGTCCGGGACAGAACACTGAAGCTTTCTTT
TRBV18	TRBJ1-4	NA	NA	CASSPRQANEKLFF	TGTGCCAGCTCACCTAGACAGGCTAATGAAAAACTGTTTTTT
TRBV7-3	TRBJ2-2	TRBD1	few	CASSSGQGPGTGELFF	TGTGCCAGCAGCTCGGGACAGGGGCCAGGCACCGGGGAGCTGTTTTTT
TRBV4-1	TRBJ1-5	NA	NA	CASSQRHNQPQHF	TGCGCCAGCAGCCAGCGTCACAATCAGCCCCAGCATTTT
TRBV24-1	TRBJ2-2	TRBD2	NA	CATSDVRGLHPNTGELFF	TGTGCCACCAGTGATGTAAGGGGACTACATCCGAACACCGGGGAGCTGTTTTTT
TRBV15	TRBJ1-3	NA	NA	CATARLTSSNTIYF	TGTGCCACCGCACGACTGACCAGTAGTAACACCATATATTTT
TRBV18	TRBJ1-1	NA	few	CASSPGRNTEAFF	TGTGCCAGCTCACCAGGCAGGAACACTGAAGCTTTCTTT
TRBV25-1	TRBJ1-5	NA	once	CASSVTGNQPQHF	TGTGCCAGCAGTGTGACAGGTAATCAGCCCCAGCATTTT
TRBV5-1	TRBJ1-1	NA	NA	CASSLDRPSVEAFF	TGCGCCAGCAGCCTCGACAGACCCAGCGTTGAAGCTTTCTTT
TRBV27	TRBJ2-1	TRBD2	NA	CASSLTSGSYNEQFF	TGTGCCAGCAGTCTTACTAGCGGGAGCTACAATGAGCAGTTCTTC
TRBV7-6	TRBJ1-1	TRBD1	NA	CASSLEGQGNTEAFF	TGTGCCAGCAGCTTAGAAGGACAGGGGAACACTGAAGCTTTCTTT
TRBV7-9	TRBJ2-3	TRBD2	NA	CASSSRLAGAFNRDTQYF	TGTGCCAGCAGCTCCCGATTAGCGGGGGCTTTTAACAGGGATACGCAGTATTTT
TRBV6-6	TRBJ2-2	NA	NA	CASSTTGEGILFF	TGTGCCAGCAGTACGACAGGAGAGGGGATTCTGTTTTTT
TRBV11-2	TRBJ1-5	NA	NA	CASSFGAGDQPQHF	TGTGCCAGCAGCTTTGGCGCCGGAGATCAGCCCCAGCATTTT
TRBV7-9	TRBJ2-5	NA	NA	CASSLERVKGETQYF	TGTGCCAGCAGCTTAGAGCGAGTTAAAGGAGAGACCCAGTACTTC